These 10 T cell receptor beta chains were sequenced from one sample in a study of tumor-infiltrating lymphocytes in oesophageal squamous cell carcinoma. TCRdb re-called the PCR reads with MiXCR, one entry per CDR3 protein. The sample contains 9,500 to 13,000 distinct CDR3 sequences, 50% to 65% of which appear only once. The sample taken for sequencing was esophageal tumor tissue. The receptors derive from a male donor with esophageal squamous cell carcinoma.

This rearrangement joins TRBV7-9 to TRBJ2-5, with 7 bases fitting TRBD1. Germline-derived CDR1 and CDR2 are SEHNR and FQNEAQ (reference sequence). The CDR3 is 13 residues long. Germline trimming cut 5 bases from V and 5 bases from J; bases unmatched to any gene: 5. The CDR3 reads CASSTQGSETQYF. CDR3 coding DNA: TGTGCCAGCAGCACACAGGGGTCCGAGACCCAGTACTTC.

The chain recombines TRBV11-2 with TRBJ2-4; weak D call: TRBD2 (6 bases). Looked up from germline, CDR1 is SGHAT and CDR2 is FQNNGV. The CDR3 has 15 amino acids. With 4 bases removed from V and 0 bases from J, the gap between germline ends came to 10 bases. In nucleotides, the CDR3 is TGTGCCAGCAGCTATGAGGGACTAGCCAAAAACATTCAGTACTTC. Translated, it gives CASSYEGLAKNIQYF.

A remark on this clonotype: Compared with germline, one end of the junction differs, possibly owing to a read error. The chain recombines TRBV7-2 with TRBJ2-7; 7 nucleotides match TRBD1. Germline CDR1 and CDR2: SGHTA and FQGNSA. This CDR3 has 15 residues. This CDR3 is CASNSMTGSNSPLHF. The CDR3 nucleotides read TGTGCCAGCAACTCGATGACAGGGAGCAATTCACCCCTCCACTTC.

V usage is TRBV11-2 and J usage is TRBJ2-2, with D uncertain. This CDR3 comprises 11 residues. Germline assignment: CDR1 SGHAT and CDR2 FQNNGV. Between the trimmed V and J ends, which lost 5 bases and 6 bases, there was a span of 4 bases. The CDR3, as DNA: TGTGCCAGCAGCCAATCCGGGGAGCTGTTTTTT. Amino acid sequence: CASSQSGELFF.

Here the CDR3 DNA reads TGTGCCAGCAGTTTATCGGGACGGTCCTATGGCTACACCTTC. Translation gives CASSLSGRSYGYTF. The V and J genes are TRBV28 and TRBJ1-2, with TRBD1 as a possible D gene (5 bases). V was trimmed by 1 base and J by 4 bases, leaving 10 bases between them. This CDR3 is 14 amino acids long. Per germline, CDR1 MDHEN and CDR2 SYDVKM.

Details on this clonotype: A read error may account for a junction end that differs from germline. The chain links TRBV7-2 to TRBJ2-7, with D uncertain. Germline V gene lookup returns CDR1 SGHTA and CDR2 FQGNSA. CDR3 length: 11 residues. CDR3 residues: CASSLAASSTF. In DNA form, the CDR3 reads TGTGCCAGCAGCTTAGCTGCGAGCAGTACTTTC.

This chain joins TRBV7-8 and TRBJ1-1; D is unclear. Trimming took off 1 base at V and 7 bases at J, with 10 bases between the two ends. CDR3 length equals 13 residues. Germline CDR1 reads SGHVS; CDR2 reads FQNEAQ. Here the CDR3 DNA reads TGTGCCAGCAGCTTAGAGTACGGGAATGAAGCTTTCTTT. This gives the protein CASSLEYGNEAFF.

The chain has TRBV7-2 and TRBJ2-1; TRBD2 might be the D (7 bases). The DNA end is more similar to TRBJ2-7, so the J call may be wrong. Germline loops: CDR1 SGHTA, CDR2 FQGNSA. The CDR3 contains 13 residues. The CDR3 sequence is CASRVRERGEQYF. The CDR3 DNA sequence: TGTGCCAGCCGTGTGCGGGAGAGGGGGGAGCAGTACTTC.

The gene calls are TRBV7-6 and TRBJ2-4, with D possibly TRBD2 on 8 matching bases. The last part of the DNA fits TRBJ2-7 better; the J call may be wrong. There are 15 residues in the CDR3. CDR1 SGHVS and CDR2 FNYEAQ come from the germline V gene. CDR3 sequence: CASSSQGGLGYEQYF. For the CDR3, the DNA is TGTGCCAGCAGCTCGCAGGGGGGACTAGGCTACGAGCAGTACTTC.

V gene TRBV30 combines with J gene TRBJ1-1, with a tentative D call TRBD1 (6 bases). This CDR3 spans 13 amino acids. V was pared by 5 bases and J by 0 bases, with 10 bases between. Germline CDR1 GTSNPN, CDR2 SVGIG (reference sequence). The CDR3 DNA reads as TGTGCCTGGGGACAGCTTATGAACACTGAAGCTTTCTTT. It yields the protein CAWGQLMNTEAFF.